This paragraph covers one TCR beta chain sequence. Its binding antigen is unknown. No base quality information exists; no much larger clone differs at one position. What this sample's time point label stands for: before neoadjuvant nivolumab. Patients had been newly diagnosed with stage II-IVA oral cavity squamous cell carcinoma, and no prior systemic or radiation treatment had been given to the patients. The cohort was made up of patients with locally advanced, HPV-negative oral cavity squamous cell carcinoma. Peripheral blood mononuclear cells were analyzed directly, without maintenance or expansion in culture. The samples were obtained from a longitudinal correlative study of a single-arm phase II trial testing neoadjuvant nivolumab in oral cavity squamous cell carcinoma. Subject-matched pre- and post-treatment PBMCs and tumors from three responders and three non-responders underwent genomic DNA-based TCRbeta sequencing. Peripheral blood mononuclear cells were collected before nivolumab treatment and were collected again after treatment, at the time of surgery. The Maxwell RSC DNA from Cells kit was used to extract genomic DNA from PBMCs.

The data were obtained in a study of neoadjuvant anti-PD-1 for oral cavity cancer (dated by TCRdb to 2020 to 2023). As for the study more broadly: Before undergoing curative-intent surgical resection, most patients got three to four biweekly nivolumab doses at 3 mg/kg. A fourth nivolumab dose was given around day 43 to patients without progression, and definitive surgical resection was performed in those patients on days 50-56. Patients with complete response, partial response or stable disease by RECIST 1.1 were defined as responders, whereas patients with progression were defined as non-responders. The parent correlative cohort had about 11 patients and a response rate of approximately 30%. Results and caveats for the whole study, not just this receptor: Within PBMCs, T cell clonality (Gini index) was significantly higher in non-responders than responders after neoadjuvant nivolumab. The TCR analyses had only three patients in each response group, and the authors called for validation in larger cohorts. Higher pretreatment blood Treg/Th17 ratios correlated with higher pretreatment blood TCRbeta clonality and lower post-treatment tumor TCRbeta clonality.

Via the germline V gene (reference sequence), CDR1 is SGHNT and CDR2 YYREEE. The CDR3 starts with the cysteine, ends with the phenylalanine, and has 13 residues. The retained sequence is limited to the CDR3, 39 bases, with the frame set at the first base. V is pared back by 2 bases and J by 3 bases, with 8 bases lying between the germline termini. PBMC libraries used mostly approximately 450 ng of input genomic DNA for deep sequencing, with six replicates per sample. Following the manufacturer's instructions, the team built TCRbeta libraries using the immunoSEQ hsTCRbeta kit. An Illumina NovaSeq 6000 S4 flow cell was used to sequence the final libraries, which had first been combined to 3 nM. As for the authors' bioinformatics: Raw data preprocessing and quality control were performed with the immunoSEQ Analyzer. The analysis was restricted to productive rearrangements, with each unique CDR3 amino acid sequence defining a clonotype. Repertoire clonality was estimated as the Gini-Simpson index, which was calculated using the R package tcR. Gini indices were compared with Student's t test, and associations with tumor size change were assessed by Pearson correlation. The clones in this table, taken by TCRdb from immuneACCESS, are in-frame only. Not every clone is retained; where verified, under half of the shortfall comes from an unresolved V gene, and the cause of the rest is unknown. The V and J calls and clone size are taken from that table; D and trimming were inferred from the DNA. This sample comprises fewer than 20,000 clones, 65% to 85% of them detected only once. The ten most abundant clones make up roughly 3% of the sample.

The V gene is TRBV5-4 and the J gene is TRBJ2-5; TRBD1 is possibly the D segment (5 matching bases). The origin of this receptor is a person aged 40 to 85 with oral cavity squamous cell carcinoma. The source material was PBMCs, sampled before nivolumab (anti-PD-1) treatment. The nucleotides read TGTGCCAGCAGCTTCAAAGGGGAAGAGACCCAGTACTTC. This yields the protein CASSFKGEETQYF.